The present T cell receptor beta chain was sequenced within a study of T cells after somatic rescue of genetic block. Sequenced by immunoSEQ multiplex PCR; TCRdb stores in-frame clones only, minus some. Of 70,000 to 95,000 clones in the sample, 75% to 90% were seen once. V was trimmed by 6 bases and J by 11 bases, leaving 14 bases between them. The CDR3 is made up of 11 amino acids. Per the germline V gene, CDR1 is DFQATT and CDR2 is SNEGSKA (reference sequence). Sequenced sample: peripheral blood mononuclear cells (PBMCs). The receptor was isolated from a woman aged 18-29 years. The V and J genes are TRBV20-1 and TRBJ2-4; D gene unclear. The CDR3 sequence: CSARKPDLQYF. CDR3 nucleotides: TGCAGTGCCCGTAAGCCGGACCTTCAGTACTTC.